These 26 T cell receptor beta chains were sequenced from one sample in a study of blood T cell repertoires in COVID-19 (dated by TCRdb to 2018 to 2021). Library construction relied on the immunoSEQ multiplex PCR assay. Sourced from immuneACCESS, this table was stored by TCRdb with only in-frame sequences that have V and J called. A share of the clones is absent; for the studies checked, an unresolved V gene accounts for under half, and the remainder has no known explanation. In this sample the table shows 350,000 or so clones, about 83% of which occur a single time. 2.5% to 3% of the sample is held by the ten biggest clonotypes. Material for sequencing was peripheral blood. These receptors originate from a man aged 30 to 45 with active or convalescent COVID-19.

This clone showed up just a few times. CDR3 sequence: CASSQGTWNNQPQHF. Here the CDR3 DNA reads TGTGCCAGCAGTCAAGGGACTTGGAACAATCAGCCCCAGCATTTT. This sequence joins TRBV27 and TRBJ1-5, with TRBD1 as a possible D gene (5 bases). Germline V CDR1 and CDR2: MNHEY, SMNVEV (reference sequence). Trimming removed 5 bases at V and 3 bases at J, with 14 bases between. This CDR3 contains 15 residues.

The chain uses TRBV12-3 or TRBV12-4 and TRBJ2-2; a possible D gene is TRBD2 (7 bases). Trimming left V 8 bases short and J 5 bases short, with 12 bases between. The CDR3 extends over 13 amino acids. CDR3 in DNA: TGTGCCAGCGGAAAGGGGGGGACCGGGGAGCTGTTTTTT. The encoded protein is CASGKGGTGELFF.

The chain joins TRBV27 to TRBJ1-1; 10 bases map to TRBD1. The CDR3 has 18 amino acids. Germline trimming cut 1 base from V and 0 bases from J; bases unmatched to any gene: 8. Germline V gene sequence: CDR1 MNHEY, CDR2 SMNVEV (reference sequence). The CDR3 reads CASSLLAGTGALNTEAFF. The CDR3 DNA is TGTGCCAGCAGTTTATTGGCGGGGACAGGGGCCCTGAACACTGAAGCTTTCTTT.

The rearrangement uses TRBV10-2 and TRBJ2-1; no clear D gene. The CDR3 is 11 amino acids. Trimming took off 9 bases at V and 7 bases at J, with 10 bases between the two ends. Germline V gene lookup returns CDR1 WSHSY and CDR2 SAAADI. The CDR3 DNA is TGCGCCAGTTCATTAGTGAATGAGCAGTTCTTC. It yields the protein CASSLVNEQFF.

This chain links TRBV6-5 with TRBJ1-6, with D tentatively TRBD1 (6 bases). The germline V gene has CDR1 MNHEY and CDR2 SVGAGI. V shed 7 bases and J shed 2 bases, with 9 bases lying between them. The CDR3 sequence is 14 residues long. The CDR3 nucleotides read TGTGCCAGCAAGACAGGCCCCTATAATTCACCCCTCCACTTT. Translating gives CASKTGPYNSPLHF.

This chain uses TRBV29-1 with TRBJ1-1; 7 bases align to TRBD1. Germline CDR1 SQVTM, CDR2 ANQGSEA. The V gene end was trimmed by 1 base and the J gene end by 7 bases; junction bases not matched to a gene: 9. The CDR3 sequence is 14 residues long. CDR3 region: CSVEAAGGSFEAFF. CDR3 bases: TGCAGCGTTGAAGCGGCAGGGGGAAGCTTTGAAGCTTTCTTT.

The rearrangement uses TRBV29-1 and TRBJ2-3; possible D gene TRBD2, 5 bases. The CDR3 extends over 14 amino acids. In germline, CDR1 is SQVTM, CDR2 ANQGSEA. Trimming pared 0 bases from V and 5 bases from J, leaving 12 bases between. CDR3 in amino acids: CSVEDEGSVDTQYF. CDR3 coding DNA: TGCAGCGTTGAAGATGAGGGTTCGGTAGATACGCAGTATTTT.

This clone was seen a handful of times. The same CDR3 can be traced to other DNA sequences in this sample. The chain has TRBV30 and TRBJ1-4, with unresolved D. CDR3 size: 13 residues. The germline V and J ends were trimmed by 0 bases and 7 bases, with 9 bases remaining between them. Germline assignment: CDR1 GTSNPN and CDR2 SVGIG (reference sequence). DNA of the CDR3: TGTGCCTGGAGTGTACAAGGGAGTGAAAAACTGTTTTTT. Amino acids: CAWSVQGSEKLFF.

The rearrangement links TRBV5-1 to TRBJ1-4; 9 nucleotides line up with TRBD1. The ends lost 7 bases at V and 8 bases at J; junction bases unmatched: 6. Germline V gives CDR1 SGHRS, CDR2 YFSETQ. The CDR3 spans 13 residues. In DNA, the CDR3 is TGCGCCAGCTGCTCGGGACAGGGAGAAAAACTGTTTTTT. Its translation: CASCSGQGEKLFF.

V gene TRBV18 combines with J gene TRBJ1-3; 10 positions agree with TRBD1. There are 15 residues in the CDR3. Germline lookup yields CDR1 KGHSH and CDR2 LQKENI. V shed 5 bases, J shed 4 bases, and the junction held 5 bases outside the gene matches. Here the CDR3 DNA reads TGTGCCAGCTCAGACGGACAGGGGGTCGGAAACACCATATATTTT. This encodes CASSDGQGVGNTIYF.

The J gene is TRBJ2-1, the V gene TRBV19; a possible D gene is TRBD1 (7 bases). The CDR3 has 15 amino acids. V was shortened by 5 bases and J by 5 bases, with 16 bases between the two germline ends. Germline CDR1 LNHDA, CDR2 SQIVND (reference sequence). For the CDR3, the DNA is TGTGCCAGTAGTTATCAGGGGGGAAGGGACAATGAGCAGTTCTTC. Translating it yields CASSYQGGRDNEQFF. Variable domain in full (rest from reference TRBV19 and TRBJ2-1): DGGITQSPKYLFRKEGQNVTLSCEQNLNHDAMYWYRQDPGQGLRLIYYSQIVNDFQKGDIAEGYSVSREKKESFPLTVTSAQKNPTAFYLCASSYQGGRDNEQFFGPGTRLTVL.

The chain carries TRBV30 and TRBJ2-3, with no clear D. The CDR3 runs to 13 residues. Germline V gene sequence: CDR1 GTSNPN, CDR2 SVGIG (reference sequence). The ends were cut back, 2 bases at V and 2 bases at J, with 8 bases in the middle. CDR3 in DNA: TGTGCCTGGAGTTTAGTAGTCACAGATACGCAGTATTTT. It is translated as CAWSLVVTDTQYF.

V gene TRBV12-3 or TRBV12-4 combines with J gene TRBJ2-2; D might be TRBD1 (5 bases). CDR3 length: 12 residues. V was trimmed by 1 base and J by 10 bases, leaving 7 bases between them. The CDR3 spells CASSLGQTELFF. The DNA of the CDR3 is TGTGCCAGCAGTTTAGGACAGACGGAGCTGTTTTTT.

V usage is TRBV30 and J usage is TRBJ2-4; 11 bases match TRBD2. CDR3 length: 16 amino acids. Per the germline V gene, CDR1 is GTSNPN and CDR2 is SVGIG (reference sequence). The V and J ends lost 2 bases and 0 bases, in that order; junction bases with no gene match: 3. The CDR3 region is CAWSRLAGLAKNIQYF. The DNA for the CDR3 is TGTGCCTGGAGTAGACTAGCGGGACTAGCCAAAAACATTCAGTACTTC.

This chain links TRBV3-1 (or the pseudogene TRBV3-2) with TRBJ2-7; D is uncertain. This CDR3 comprises 12 residues. Trimming cost V 3 bases and J 7 bases, with 10 bases left between them. CDR1 is LGHDT and CDR2 is YNNKEL in the germline V gene (reference sequence). The chain's CDR3 is CASSQGAGEQYF. The DNA of the CDR3 is TGTGCCAGCAGCCAGGGCGCCGGAGAGCAGTACTTC.

The chain combines TRBV27 with TRBJ1-2; D call uncertain. The CDR3 runs 14 residues. Looked up from germline, CDR1 is MNHEY and CDR2 is SMNVEV (reference sequence). Trimming left V 10 bases short and J 4 bases short, with 19 bases between. As DNA, the CDR3 is TGTGCCACCGAGGGCCTCGAGGTAGGCTATGGCTACACCTTC. It is translated as CATEGLEVGYGYTF.

The chain carries TRBV10-2 and TRBJ2-3; 10 bases map to TRBD2. Per the germline V gene, CDR1 is WSHSY and CDR2 is SAAADI. The V and J ends lost 6 bases and 6 bases, in that order; junction bases with no gene match: 9. The CDR3 is made up of 15 amino acids. CDR3 sequence: CASRGTSGVGDTQYF. CDR3 bases: TGCGCCAGCAGGGGAACTAGCGGGGTCGGGGATACGCAGTATTTT.

The genes are TRBV5-4 and TRBJ2-3; tentative D call: TRBD1 (5 bases). Trimming left V 0 bases short and J 6 bases short, with 14 bases between. CDR1 is SGHNT and CDR2 is YYREEE in the germline V gene (reference sequence). The CDR3 sequence is 15 residues long. CDR3 in amino acids: CASSLDQGGSDTQYF. The CDR3 bases are TGTGCCAGCAGCTTGGACCAGGGTGGGTCCGATACGCAGTATTTT.

This chain joins TRBV14 and TRBJ2-2; D uncertain. The ends were cut back, 5 bases at V and 6 bases at J, with 16 bases in the middle. CDR3 length: 15 amino acids. Looked up from germline, CDR1 is SGHDN and CDR2 is FVKESK. The CDR3 region has the DNA TGTGCCAGCAGCTTCGTCCCTACGCGGTCCGGGGAGCTGTTTTTT. Protein: CASSFVPTRSGELFF.

J is TRBJ2-1 and V is TRBV19, with a tentative D call TRBD1 (6 bases). Germline V gives CDR1 LNHDA, CDR2 SQIVND (reference sequence). This CDR3 has 12 residues. V gave up 5 bases and J gave up 7 bases, with 9 bases separating them. The chain's CDR3 is CASSRQGNEQFF. CDR3 nucleotides: TGTGCCAGTAGTCGGCAGGGGAATGAGCAGTTCTTC.

The rearrangement links TRBV5-1 to TRBJ2-7; the match to TRBD1 covers 10 bases. This CDR3 is built from 16 residues. With V trimmed by 4 bases and J by 2 bases, 9 bases remained unmatched. Germline V gene lookup returns CDR1 SGHRS and CDR2 YFSETQ. The DNA of the CDR3 is TGCGCCAGCAGCCCTGGACAGGGGGTGGTAGCCTACGAGCAGTACTTC. Its protein product is CASSPGQGVVAYEQYF.

The chain couples TRBV11-3 to TRBJ2-2; tentative D call: TRBD2 (6 bases). The CDR3 is made up of 14 amino acids. Germline V lookup: CDR1 SGHNT, CDR2 YENEEA. Trimming stripped 0 bases from V and 4 bases from J, with 6 bases between. CDR3 in amino acids: CASSLEGGTGELFF. CDR3 bases: TGTGCCAGCAGCTTAGAGGGAGGCACCGGGGAGCTGTTTTTT.

The chain combines TRBV18 with TRBJ2-1, with 11 bases lining up with TRBD2. V dropped 6 bases and J dropped 8; count of bases not matched to a gene: 3. The length of the CDR3 is 13 residues. CDR1 KGHSH and CDR2 LQKENI come from the germline V gene. The CDR3 is CASSTSGSDEQFF. In nucleotides, the CDR3 is TGTGCCAGCTCCACTAGCGGGAGTGATGAGCAGTTCTTC.

J is TRBJ1-5 and V is TRBV19, with TRBD1 matching 10 bases. In germline, CDR1 is LNHDA, CDR2 SQIVND (reference sequence). The V gene end was trimmed by 7 bases and the J gene end by 1 base; junction bases not matched to a gene: 1. The CDR3 has 14 amino acids. DNA for the CDR3: TGTGCCAGTATGACAGGGGGCAGCAATCAGCCCCAGCATTTT. It encodes CASMTGGSNQPQHF.

The chain couples TRBV27 to TRBJ2-1; D gene uncertain. CDR1 MNHEY and CDR2 SMNVEV come from the germline V gene (reference sequence). V was clipped by 5 bases and J by 11 bases, with 13 bases between them. CDR3 size: 12 residues. The CDR3 coding sequence is TGTGCCAGCAGTGTTTCAGGTGCAAAGCAGTTCTTC. Its protein is CASSVSGAKQFF.

This clone was picked up a small number of times. V gene TRBV29-1 combines with J gene TRBJ2-7, with D maybe TRBD2 (6 bases). The germline V gene has CDR1 SQVTM and CDR2 ANQGSEA. Deletions cut 4 bases from V and 3 bases from J, with 7 bases between. This CDR3 has 11 residues. CDR3 region: CSVAGSYEQYF. The CDR3 nucleotides are TGCAGCGTTGCCGGGAGCTACGAGCAGTACTTC.